This entry features one TCR beta chain sequence. The data derive from a study of blood T cell repertoires in COVID-19. For the study at large: Samples of COVID-19 (acute and convalescent) were obtained from the United States, Italy and Spain. Nucleic acid was either cDNA or gDNA, and it came from T cells, B-cell-depleted T cells, or PBMCs.

CDR1 LGHDT and CDR2 YNNKEL come from the germline V gene (reference sequence). V was trimmed by 4 bases and J by 10 bases, leaving 35 bases between them. The CDR3 has 21 amino acids. Authors' processing steps: It was from reference gene primer amplification that nucleated cell counts were estimated. Repertoires were generated with immunoSEQ multiplex PCR, while TCRdb's copy carries only in-frame clones and drops some. V and J calls and clone size are those listed in that table; D and trimming were worked out from the DNA. Among over 200,000 clones listed, roughly 90% were seen once. The chain has TRBV3-1 (or the pseudogene TRBV3-2) and TRBJ1-6, with a tentative D call TRBD1 (5 bases). Sequencing was carried out using peripheral blood. This receptor was taken from a woman aged 55-69 years with acute or convalescent COVID-19. In nucleotides, the CDR3 is TGTGCCAGCAGCCCCAAGCTGGATCCGGGACTAATTGTTAATAGGAGGTCACCCCTCCACTTT. It is translated as CASSPKLDPGLIVNRRSPLHF.